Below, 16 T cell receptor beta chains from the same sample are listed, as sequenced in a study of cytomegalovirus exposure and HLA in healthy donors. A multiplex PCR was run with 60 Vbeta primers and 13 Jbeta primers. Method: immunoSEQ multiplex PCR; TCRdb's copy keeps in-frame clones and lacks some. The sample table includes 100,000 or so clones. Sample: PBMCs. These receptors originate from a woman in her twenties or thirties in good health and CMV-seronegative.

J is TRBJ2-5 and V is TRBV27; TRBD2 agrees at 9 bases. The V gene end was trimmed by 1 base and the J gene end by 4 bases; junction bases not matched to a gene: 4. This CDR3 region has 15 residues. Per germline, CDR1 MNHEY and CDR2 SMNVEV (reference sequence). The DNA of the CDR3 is TGTGCCAGCAGTTTATACTTAGCGGGGGTAGAGACCCAGTACTTC. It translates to CASSLYLAGVETQYF.

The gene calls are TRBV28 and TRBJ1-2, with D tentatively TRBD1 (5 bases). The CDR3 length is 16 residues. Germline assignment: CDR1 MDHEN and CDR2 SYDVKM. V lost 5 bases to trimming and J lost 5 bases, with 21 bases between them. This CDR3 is CASSPGLHQGAYGYTF. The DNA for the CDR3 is TGTGCCAGCAGTCCTGGGCTACACCAAGGGGCTTATGGCTACACCTTC.

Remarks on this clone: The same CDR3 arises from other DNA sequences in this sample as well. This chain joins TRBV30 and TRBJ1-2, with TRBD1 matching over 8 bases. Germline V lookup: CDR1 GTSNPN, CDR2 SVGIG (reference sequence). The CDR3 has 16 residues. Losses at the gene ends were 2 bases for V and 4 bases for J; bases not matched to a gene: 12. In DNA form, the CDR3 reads TGTGCCTGGAGTTCAGTCGACAGGGGAGGTTTCTATGGCTACACCTTC. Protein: CAWSSVDRGGFYGYTF. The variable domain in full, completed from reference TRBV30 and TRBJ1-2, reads SQTIHQWPATLVQPVGSPLSLECTVEGTSNPNLYWYRQAAGRGLQLLFYSVGIGQISSEVPQNLSASRPQDRQFILSSKKLLLSDSGFYLCAWSSVDRGGFYGYTFGSGTRLTVV.

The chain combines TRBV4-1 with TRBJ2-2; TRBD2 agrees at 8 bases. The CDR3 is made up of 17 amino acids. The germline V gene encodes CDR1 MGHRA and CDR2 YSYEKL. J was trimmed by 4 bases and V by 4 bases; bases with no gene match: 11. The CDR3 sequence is CASSPLGSGGRTGELFF. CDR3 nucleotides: TGCGCCAGCAGCCCCCTGGGAAGCGGGGGCCGCACCGGGGAGCTGTTTTTT.

CDR3 coding DNA: TGTGCCAGTATCGGGACAGGATACGAGCAGTACTTC. Translation: CASIGTGYEQYF. The chain employs TRBV19 and TRBJ2-7; 8 bases map to TRBD1. This CDR3 spans 12 amino acids. Germline V gene data show CDR1 as LNHDA and CDR2 as SQIVND (reference sequence). With 7 bases clipped from V and 4 bases from J, the junction kept 3 bases outside the gene matches.

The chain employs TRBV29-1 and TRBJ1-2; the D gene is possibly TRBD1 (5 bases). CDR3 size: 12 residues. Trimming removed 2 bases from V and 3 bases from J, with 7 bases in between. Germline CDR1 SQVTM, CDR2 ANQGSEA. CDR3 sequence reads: CSVEQGDYGYTF. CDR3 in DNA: TGCAGCGTTGAACAGGGTGACTATGGCTACACCTTC.

As DNA, the CDR3 is TGTGCCAGCAGCTTAGACCTTCGACAGGGGGCGGCCGACGAGCAGTACTTC. It specifies CASSLDLRQGAADEQYF. The rearrangement joins TRBV7-2 to TRBJ2-7, with TRBD1 matching 10 bases. Germline loops: CDR1 SGHTA, CDR2 FQGNSA. After removal of 1 base from V and 5 bases from J, the junction contained 11 bases not matched to a gene. CDR3 length: 17 residues.

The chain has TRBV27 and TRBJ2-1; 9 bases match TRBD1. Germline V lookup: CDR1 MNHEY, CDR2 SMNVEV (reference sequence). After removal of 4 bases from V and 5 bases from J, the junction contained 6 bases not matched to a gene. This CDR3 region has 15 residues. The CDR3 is CASSSGTGFDNEQFF. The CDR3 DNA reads TGTGCCAGCAGTTCCGGGACAGGGTTTGACAATGAGCAGTTCTTC.

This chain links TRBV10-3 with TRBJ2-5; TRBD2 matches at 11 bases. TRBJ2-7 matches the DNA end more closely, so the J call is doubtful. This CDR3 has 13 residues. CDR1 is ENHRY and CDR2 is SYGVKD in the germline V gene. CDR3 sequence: CAIGTSGTYEQYF. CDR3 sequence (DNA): TGTGCCATAGGGACTAGCGGCACCTACGAGCAGTACTTC.

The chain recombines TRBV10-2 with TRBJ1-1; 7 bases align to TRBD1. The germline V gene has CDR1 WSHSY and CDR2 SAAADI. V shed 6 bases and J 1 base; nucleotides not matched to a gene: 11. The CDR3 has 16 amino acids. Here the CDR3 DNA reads TGCGCCAGCAGCGAGGGACAGTCTCTATCGAACACTGAAGCTTTCTTT. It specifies CASSEGQSLSNTEAFF.

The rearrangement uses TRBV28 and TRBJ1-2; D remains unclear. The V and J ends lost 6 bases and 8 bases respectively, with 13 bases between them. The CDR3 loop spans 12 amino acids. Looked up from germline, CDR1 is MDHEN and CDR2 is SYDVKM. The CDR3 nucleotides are TGTGCCAGCAGGGAGGCAGGCGAGGGCTACACCTTC. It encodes CASREAGEGYTF.

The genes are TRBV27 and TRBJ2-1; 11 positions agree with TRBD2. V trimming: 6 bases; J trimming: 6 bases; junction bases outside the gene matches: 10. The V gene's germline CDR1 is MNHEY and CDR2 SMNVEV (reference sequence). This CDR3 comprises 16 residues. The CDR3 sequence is CASSPGLAEILNEQFF. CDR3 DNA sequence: TGTGCCAGCAGCCCGGGACTAGCGGAAATACTCAATGAGCAGTTCTTC.

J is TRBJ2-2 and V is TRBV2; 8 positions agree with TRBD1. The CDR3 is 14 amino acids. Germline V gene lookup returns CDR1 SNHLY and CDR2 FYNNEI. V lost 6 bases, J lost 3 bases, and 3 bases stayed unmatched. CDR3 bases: TGTGCCAGCAGAGGGACAGGCGACACCGGGGAGCTGTTTTTT. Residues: CASRGTGDTGELFF. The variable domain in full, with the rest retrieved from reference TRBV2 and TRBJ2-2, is EPEVTQTPSHQVTQMGQEVILRCVPISNHLYFYWYRQILGQKVEFLVSFYNNEISEKSEIFDDQFSVERPDGSNFTLKIRSTKLEDSAMYFCASRGTGDTGELFFGEGSRLTVL.

The CDR3 DNA reads TGCAGCGTTGTTGGGGGGACAGGGGCCAATGAGCAGTTCTTC. It is translated as CSVVGGTGANEQFF. The V and J genes are TRBV29-1 and TRBJ2-1, with 10 positions matching TRBD1. This CDR3 has 14 residues. Germline-derived CDR1 and CDR2 are SQVTM and ANQGSEA. The V segment lost 4 bases and the J segment 6 bases; nucleotides outside the gene matches: 6.

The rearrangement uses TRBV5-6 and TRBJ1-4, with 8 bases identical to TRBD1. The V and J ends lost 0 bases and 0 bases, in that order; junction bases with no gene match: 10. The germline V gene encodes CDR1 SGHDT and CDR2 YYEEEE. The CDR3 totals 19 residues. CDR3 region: CASSLAAAGGYATNEKLFF. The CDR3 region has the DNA TGTGCCAGCAGCTTGGCCGCGGCAGGGGGCTATGCAACTAATGAAAAACTGTTTTTT.

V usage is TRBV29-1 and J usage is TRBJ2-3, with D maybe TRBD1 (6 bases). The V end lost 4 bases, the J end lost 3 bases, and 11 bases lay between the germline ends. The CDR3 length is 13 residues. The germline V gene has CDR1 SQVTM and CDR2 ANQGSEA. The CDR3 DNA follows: TGCAGCGTTGGGGGACACCAGACAGATACGCAGTATTTT. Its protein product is CSVGGHQTDTQYF.